The 8 T cell receptor beta chains reported below all come from one sample, sequenced in a study of metastatic and nonmetastatic thyroid tumors. No patient received treatment before thyroid surgery. TCRdb recomputed clones from the PCR reads via MiXCR. The sample gives some 25,000 clones, less than 25% of which show up once; just over 7.5% is in the top ten. Sequenced: blood. The receptors derive from a female donor with papillary thyroid cancer or a benign thyroid nodule (not recorded which). Some clones in this sample may be carry-over from other donors' samples.

This clone counts as medium-sized (0.01 to 0.1%). The rearrangement uses TRBV12-3 or TRBV12-4 and TRBJ1-1; 11 nucleotides agree with TRBD1. This CDR3 contains 13 residues. Germline trimming cut 7 bases from V and 7 bases from J; bases unmatched to any gene: 5. CDR3 DNA sequence: TGTGCCAGCACCCTGGGGACAGGGGGTGAAGCTTTCTTT. It codes for CASTLGTGGEAFF.

At least ten counts were recorded for this clone. Here the CDR3 reads CASSSGDRGNEKLFF. For the CDR3, the DNA is TGTGCCAGCAGTTCCGGGGACAGGGGGAATGAAAAACTGTTTTTT. The chain is built from TRBV12-3 or TRBV12-4 and TRBJ1-4, with 11 bases identical to TRBD1. The J segment lost 5 bases and the V segment lost 4 bases, leaving 3 bases of the junction unmatched. CDR3 length: 15 amino acids.

This clone turned up a few times. A read error is possible here, since a much larger clone lies one base away. This sample also contains other DNA sequences that code for the same CDR3. The CDR3 is CSGGQGDEKLFF. The CDR3 coding sequence is TGCAGCGGAGGACAGGGGGATGAAAAACTGTTTTTT. The chain uses TRBV20-1 and TRBJ1-4; the match to TRBD1 covers 10 bases. The CDR3 consists of 12 residues. From germline, CDR1 is DFQATT and CDR2 SNEGSKA (reference sequence).

This clone was found many times. The chain joins TRBV12-3 or TRBV12-4 to TRBJ1-4; D possibly corresponds to TRBD1 (5 bases). The CDR3 has 13 residues. The V end lost 3 bases, the J end lost 8 bases, and 10 bases lay between the germline ends. The CDR3 DNA reads as TGTGCCAGCAGTTTGGGGGAGGTCGAAAAACTGTTTTTT. Amino acid sequence: CASSLGEVEKLFF.

This clone was seen a few times. An end of the junction does not agree with germline; a read error may underlie this. In DNA, the CDR3 is TGTGCCAGCAGTTTGGGGGCGAGGTTTTCTCAGTTC. Its translation: CASSLGARFSQF. This chain uses TRBV12-3 or TRBV12-4 with TRBJ2-7; a weak D match, TRBD1 (6 bases). This CDR3 is built from 12 residues.

This clone was recorded many times. The chain recombines TRBV18 with TRBJ1-1; no firm D call. Germline lookup yields CDR1 KGHSH and CDR2 LQKENI. Trimming cost V 3 bases and J 3 bases, with 14 bases left between them. The CDR3 length is 15 residues. The CDR3 DNA reads as TGTGCCAGCTCACCTTTAGCCGAATTGGACACTGAAGCTTTCTTT. Amino acid sequence: CASSPLAELDTEAFF.

This clone was counted once. This chain joins TRBV20-1 and TRBJ2-2; 11 bases fit TRBD2. Trimming cost V 5 bases and J 5 bases; bases outside gene matches: 7. CDR1 and CDR2 (germline): DFQATT, SNEGSKA (reference sequence). The CDR3 runs to 15 residues. The CDR3 DNA follows: TGCAGTGCTGCAGGACTAGCGGGTGTTACCGGGGAGCTGTTTTTT. This encodes CSAAGLAGVTGELFF.

This clone was recorded at least ten times. J is TRBJ2-3 and V is TRBV27; a weak D match, TRBD1 (7 bases). V shed 5 bases and J shed 6 bases, with 18 bases lying between them. The CDR3 sequence is 15 residues long. Germline CDR1 reads MNHEY; CDR2 reads SMNVEV (reference sequence). The CDR3 protein is CASSRRGDRVDTQYF. The CDR3 DNA reads as TGTGCCAGCAGTCGGAGGGGGGACAGAGTCGATACGCAGTATTTT.